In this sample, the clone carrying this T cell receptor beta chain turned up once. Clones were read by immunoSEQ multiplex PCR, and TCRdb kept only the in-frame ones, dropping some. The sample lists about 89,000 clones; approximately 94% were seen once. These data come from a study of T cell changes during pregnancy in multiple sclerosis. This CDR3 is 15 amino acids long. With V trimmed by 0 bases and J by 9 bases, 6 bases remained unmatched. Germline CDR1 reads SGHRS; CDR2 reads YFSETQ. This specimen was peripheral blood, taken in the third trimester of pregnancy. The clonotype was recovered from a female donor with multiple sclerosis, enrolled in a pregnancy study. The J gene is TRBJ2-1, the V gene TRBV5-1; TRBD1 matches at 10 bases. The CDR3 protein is CASSLGQGAVSEQFF. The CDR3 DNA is TGCGCCAGCAGCTTGGGACAGGGGGCTGTAAGTGAGCAGTTCTTC.